The 27 T cell receptor beta chains below all came from one sample that was sequenced in a study of cytomegalovirus exposure and HLA in healthy donors (dated 2017 in TCRdb). The receptor library was made with the immunoSEQ multiplex PCR assay. For the multiplex PCR, a mixture combining 60 forward primers for TCR Vbeta segments and 13 reverse primers for TCR Jbeta segments was used. TCRdb's version of the immuneACCESS table is confined to in-frame rearrangements and falls short of the full clone set. An unresolved V gene accounts for under half of the shortfall where checked; the remainder is of unknown origin. The sample table shows some 120,000 clones, and about four fifths are seen once. The leading ten clones occupy around 4.3% of the sample. Sample: PBMCs. These receptor sequences come from a man aged 25 to 40 in good health and CMV-seropositive.

The rearrangement links TRBV2 to TRBJ1-6; no clear D gene. This CDR3 has 15 amino acids. Trimming stripped 6 bases from V and 2 bases from J, with 11 bases between. Looked up from germline, CDR1 is SNHLY and CDR2 is FYNNEI. DNA of the CDR3: TGTGCCAGCAGGATCCGGGATACCTATAATTCACCCCTCCACTTT. Translation: CASRIRDTYNSPLHF.

The rearrangement links TRBV19 to TRBJ2-1; a weak D match, TRBD1 (5 bases). The length of the CDR3 is 15 residues. The germline V gene encodes CDR1 LNHDA and CDR2 SQIVND (reference sequence). V was shortened by 9 bases and J by 0 bases, with 15 bases between the two germline ends. CDR3 in DNA: TGTGCCAGCCAAATCACAGGAAACTCCTACAATGAGCAGTTCTTC. Amino acid sequence: CASQITGNSYNEQFF.

The genes are TRBV28 and TRBJ2-7, with no clear D. CDR3 length equals 10 residues. Germline V gene sequence: CDR1 MDHEN, CDR2 SYDVKM. V lost 3 bases and J lost 5, with 2 bases in between. In DNA form, the CDR3 reads TGTGCCAGCAGTTTCGACGAGCAGTACTTC. Translation gives CASSFDEQYF.

The chain has TRBV19 and TRBJ1-1; TRBD1 aligns across 7 bases. V lost 6 bases and J lost 4; bases outside the gene matches: 8. This CDR3 region has 14 residues. CDR1 LNHDA and CDR2 SQIVND come from the germline V gene (reference sequence). CDR3 sequence: CASRGTGVGTEAFF. Here the CDR3 DNA reads TGTGCCAGTAGAGGAACAGGGGTTGGCACTGAAGCTTTCTTT.

The chain is built from TRBV7-2 and TRBJ1-1, with D unresolved. This CDR3 has 17 amino acids. Germline V gene sequence: CDR1 SGHTA, CDR2 FQGNSA. Trimming cost V 1 base and J 0 bases, with 15 bases left between them. The CDR3 nucleotides are TGTGCCAGCAGCTTAGTATCCATCCTTGCTATGAACACTGAAGCTTTCTTT. Its protein product is CASSLVSILAMNTEAFF.

The chain recombines TRBV7-2 with TRBJ2-3, with D maybe TRBD2 (6 bases). V gave up 1 base and J gave up 6 bases, with 17 bases separating them. The CDR3 is 16 residues long. From germline, CDR1 is SGHTA and CDR2 FQGNSA. DNA for the CDR3: TGTGCCAGCAGCTTAGTCCTGTCCGGGAGCGGGGATACGCAGTATTTT. Translating gives CASSLVLSGSGDTQYF.

V is TRBV28 and J is TRBJ1-3; D not resolved. Trimming shortened V by 6 bases and J by 0 bases, and 9 bases separated the two germline ends. The CDR3 totals 14 residues. Germline CDR1 and CDR2: MDHEN and SYDVKM. The DNA for the CDR3 is TGTGCCAGCAGCATCGACAACTCTGGAAACACCATATATTTT. It is translated as CASSIDNSGNTIYF.

The CDR3 loop reads CASSPDGQGNSPLHF. The DNA of the CDR3 is TGTGCCAGCAGCCCTGACGGACAGGGGAATTCACCCCTCCACTTT. This chain connects TRBV14 to TRBJ1-6; 9 positions match TRBD1. The germline V gene has CDR1 SGHDN and CDR2 FVKESK. CDR3 length: 15 amino acids. The ends lost 4 bases at V and 7 bases at J; junction bases unmatched: 5.

V and J are TRBV30 and TRBJ2-7, with D hard to call. Per germline, CDR1 GTSNPN and CDR2 SVGIG (reference sequence). The CDR3 sequence is 12 residues long. Trimming took off 3 bases at V and 4 bases at J, with 10 bases between the two ends. CDR3 coding DNA: TGTGCCTGGAGCCTAGACCAGTACGAGCAGTACTTC. Translated: CAWSLDQYEQYF.

About this clone: The sample has other DNA sequences that encode this CDR3 too. The chain is built from TRBV7-9 and TRBJ2-4, with 10 bases identical to TRBD1. The CDR3 extends over 14 amino acids. J was trimmed by 8 bases and V by 5 bases; bases with no gene match: 6. Germline V gene sequence: CDR1 SEHNR, CDR2 FQNEAQ (reference sequence). The chain's CDR3 is CASSTRTGGDIQYF. The CDR3 DNA reads TGTGCCAGCAGCACCCGGACAGGGGGGGACATTCAGTACTTC.

The rearrangement links TRBV5-1 to TRBJ1-1; 7 bases map to TRBD1. Germline V gene lookup returns CDR1 SGHRS and CDR2 YFSETQ. The V and J ends lost 3 bases and 3 bases, in that order; junction bases with no gene match: 8. CDR3 length: 15 residues. The CDR3 region is CASSSGRGGYTEAFF. The CDR3 DNA reads TGCGCCAGCAGCTCCGGAAGAGGGGGCTACACTGAAGCTTTCTTT.

The rearrangement uses TRBV27 and TRBJ2-3, with D possibly being TRBD1 (6 bases). The germline V and J ends were trimmed by 5 bases and 6 bases, with 21 bases remaining between them. The CDR3 loop spans 16 amino acids. Germline-derived CDR1 and CDR2 are MNHEY and SMNVEV (reference sequence). The CDR3 nucleotides read TGTGCCAGCAGTCCTTATGGACAGATCATTCGGGATACGCAGTATTTT. Protein sequence: CASSPYGQIIRDTQYF.

This clone has just a few counts. The chain is built from TRBV7-6 and TRBJ1-5, with D possibly matching TRBD1 (5 bases). The CDR3 contains 13 residues. Per the germline V gene, CDR1 is SGHVS and CDR2 is FNYEAQ. With 5 bases removed from V and 5 bases from J, the gap between germline ends came to 10 bases. The CDR3 region is CASSIKTDQPQHF. CDR3 coding DNA: TGTGCCAGCAGCATTAAGACAGATCAGCCCCAGCATTTT.

The J gene is TRBJ1-2, the V gene TRBV19, with 10 bases matching TRBD1. The CDR3 spans 15 residues. The germline V gene encodes CDR1 LNHDA and CDR2 SQIVND (reference sequence). J lost 5 bases, V lost 7 bases, and 10 bases had no gene match. Here the CDR3 reads CASILPGQGPYGYTF. The CDR3 DNA follows: TGTGCCAGTATCCTTCCGGGACAGGGGCCTTATGGCTACACCTTC.

This chain uses TRBV4-3 with TRBJ2-3; unclear D gene. The germline V gene has CDR1 LGHNA and CDR2 YSLEER. This CDR3 has 16 residues. Deletions cut 0 bases from V and 4 bases from J, with 14 bases between. The CDR3 here is CASSQDPVPVSDTQYF. The DNA for the CDR3 is TGCGCCAGCAGCCAAGATCCGGTTCCGGTTTCAGATACGCAGTATTTT.

This clone occurred a few times. The V and J genes are TRBV7-2 and TRBJ2-5; a possible D gene is TRBD2 (5 bases). This CDR3 contains 15 residues. V was pared by 4 bases and J by 4 bases, with 16 bases between. Germline CDR1 is SGHTA and CDR2 is FQGNSA. The CDR3 bases are TGTGCCAGCAGCTACCGCCCCCGGGGTACAGAGACCCAGTACTTC. Amino acid sequence: CASSYRPRGTETQYF. Complete variable domain (other parts from reference TRBV7-2 and TRBJ2-5): GAGVSQSPSNKVTEKGKDVELRCDPISGHTALYWYRQSLGQGLEFLIYFQGNSAPDKSGLPSDRFSAERTGGSVSTLTIQRTQQEDSAVYLCASSYRPRGTETQYFGPGTRLLVL.

Details on this clone: An end of the junction does not agree with germline; a read error may underlie this. The gene calls are TRBV7-9 and TRBJ1-2; TRBD1 might be the D (5 bases). The CDR3 runs 12 residues. Germline values: CDR1 SEHNR, CDR2 FQNEAQ (reference sequence). CDR3 in DNA: TGTTCCAGCAGCGCGGGACGCGATGGCTACACCTTC. Translating gives CSSSAGRDGYTF.

The V and J genes are TRBV4-2 and TRBJ1-5, with D possibly being TRBD1 (5 bases). This CDR3 contains 15 residues. The germline V and J ends were trimmed by 1 base and 3 bases, with 10 bases remaining between them. Germline values: CDR1 LGHNA, CDR2 YNFKEQ. The CDR3 DNA reads as TGTGCCAGCAGCCAAGGGGGCGGTGACAATCAGCCCCAGCATTTT. Translating it yields CASSQGGGDNQPQHF.

This clone was seen a handful of times. V and J are TRBV11-3 and TRBJ2-1; TRBD2 matches 11 bases. The CDR3 runs 16 residues. The V and J ends lost 1 base and 3 bases, in that order; junction bases with no gene match: 2. The V gene's germline CDR1 is SGHNT and CDR2 YENEEA. CDR3 sequence (DNA): TGTGCCAGCAGCTTAGTCGGGACTAGCGGCTACAATGAGCAGTTCTTC. Amino acid sequence: CASSLVGTSGYNEQFF.

There are a few counts of this clone. The chain is built from TRBV4-1 and TRBJ1-1; D perhaps matches TRBD1 (5 bases). The CDR3 runs 15 residues. Between the trimmed V and J ends, which lost 0 bases and 4 bases, there was a span of 12 bases. CDR1 MGHRA and CDR2 YSYEKL come from the germline V gene. The DNA for the CDR3 is TGCGCCAGCAGCCAAGATGGTCAGGGAGGCACTGAAGCTTTCTTT. Translated: CASSQDGQGGTEAFF.

The V and J genes are TRBV6-1 and TRBJ1-2; a possible D gene is TRBD1 (6 bases). Germline values: CDR1 MNHNS, CDR2 SASEGT. With 8 bases removed from V and 4 bases from J, the gap between germline ends came to 20 bases. The CDR3 length is 15 residues. DNA of the CDR3: TGTGCCAGCTCTTCCAGCCTCAGGGGCCGCTATGGCTACACCTTC. It specifies CASSSSLRGRYGYTF.

The V gene is TRBV6-5, the J gene TRBJ1-1; TRBD1 agrees at 8 bases. V was pared by 6 bases and J by 5 bases, with 8 bases of the junction left unmatched. CDR3 length: 14 amino acids. CDR1 is MNHEY, CDR2 SVGAGI, per germline. In nucleotides, the CDR3 is TGTGCCAGCAGACCGGACAGGGTGGGGACTGAAGCTTTCTTT. This codes for CASRPDRVGTEAFF.

The chain combines TRBV6-5 with TRBJ2-1; TRBD2 is a possible D gene (7 bases). V was shortened by 5 bases and J by 8 bases, with 19 bases between the two germline ends. CDR1 and CDR2 from the germline V gene are MNHEY and SVGAGI. This CDR3 contains 15 residues. The CDR3 reads CASSRRGGGSYEQFF. CDR3 DNA: TGTGCCAGCAGTCGGAGGGGGGGCGGGTCGTATGAGCAGTTCTTC.

J is TRBJ1-3 and V is TRBV28; 7 positions match TRBD1. V shed 5 bases and J 6 bases; nucleotides not matched to a gene: 10. This CDR3 has 15 amino acids. Per germline, CDR1 MDHEN and CDR2 SYDVKM. In DNA form, the CDR3 reads TGTGCCAGCAGTCCTACGGGACAGCTGCCAAACACCATATATTTT. The encoded protein is CASSPTGQLPNTIYF.

The chain uses TRBV28 and TRBJ1-1; D remains unclear. Trimming took off 1 base at V and 0 bases at J, with 6 bases between the two ends. The CDR3 consists of 14 residues. The germline CDR1 and CDR2 sequences are MDHEN and SYDVKM. CDR3 bases: TGTGCCAGCAGTTTATTGCGAGTGAACACTGAAGCTTTCTTT. Encoded protein: CASSLLRVNTEAFF.

The CDR3 reads CASSILEGNEQFF. CDR3 DNA: TGTGCCAGCAGCATTCTTGAGGGCAATGAGCAGTTCTTC. The V and J genes are TRBV28 and TRBJ2-1; tentatively, D is TRBD2 (5 bases). Per the germline V gene, CDR1 is MDHEN and CDR2 is SYDVKM. The V end was cut by 6 bases, the J end by 6 bases, with 12 bases between. The CDR3 is 13 amino acids.

The chain links TRBV6-5 to TRBJ2-1; TRBD2 aligns across 7 bases. The CDR3 is 15 residues long. The trim removed 2 bases at V and 4 bases at J, leaving 5 bases unmatched. The germline V gene encodes CDR1 MNHEY and CDR2 SVGAGI. The CDR3 loop is CASSYGLGGYNEQFF. The CDR3, as DNA: TGTGCCAGCAGTTACGGACTAGGAGGGTACAATGAGCAGTTCTTC.